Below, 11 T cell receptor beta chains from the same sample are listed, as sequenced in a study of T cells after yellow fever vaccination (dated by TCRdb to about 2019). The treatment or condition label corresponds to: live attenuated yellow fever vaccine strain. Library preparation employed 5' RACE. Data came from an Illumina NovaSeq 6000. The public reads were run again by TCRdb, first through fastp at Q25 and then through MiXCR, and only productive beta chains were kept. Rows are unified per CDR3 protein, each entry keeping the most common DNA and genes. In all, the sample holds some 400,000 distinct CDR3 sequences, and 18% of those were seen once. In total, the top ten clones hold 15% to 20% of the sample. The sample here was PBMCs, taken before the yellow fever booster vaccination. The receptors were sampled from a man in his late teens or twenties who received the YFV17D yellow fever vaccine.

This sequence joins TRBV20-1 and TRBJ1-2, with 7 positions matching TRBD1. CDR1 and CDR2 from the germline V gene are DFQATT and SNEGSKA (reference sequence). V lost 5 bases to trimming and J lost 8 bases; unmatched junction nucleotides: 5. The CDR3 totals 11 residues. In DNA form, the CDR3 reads TGCAGTGCTTATCAGGGGGTCGGCTACACCTTC. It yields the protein CSAYQGVGYTF.

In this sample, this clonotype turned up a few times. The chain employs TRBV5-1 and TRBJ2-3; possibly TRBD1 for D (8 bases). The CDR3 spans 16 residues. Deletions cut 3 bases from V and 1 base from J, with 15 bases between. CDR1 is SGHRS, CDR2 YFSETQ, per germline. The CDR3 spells CASSSRQGRGTDTQYF. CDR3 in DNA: TGCGCCAGCAGCTCCAGACAGGGGAGGGGCACAGATACGCAGTATTTT.

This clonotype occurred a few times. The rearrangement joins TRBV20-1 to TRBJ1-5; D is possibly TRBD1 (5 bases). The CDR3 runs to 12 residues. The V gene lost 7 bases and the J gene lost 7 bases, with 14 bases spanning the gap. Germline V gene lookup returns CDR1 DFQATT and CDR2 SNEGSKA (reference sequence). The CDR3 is CSGRQGGQPQHF. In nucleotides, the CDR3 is TGCAGTGGGCGGCAGGGAGGGCAGCCCCAGCATTTT.

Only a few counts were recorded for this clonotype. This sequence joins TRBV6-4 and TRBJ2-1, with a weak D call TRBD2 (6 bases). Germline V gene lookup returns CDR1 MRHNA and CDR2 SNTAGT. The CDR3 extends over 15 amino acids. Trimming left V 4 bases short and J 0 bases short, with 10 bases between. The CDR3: CASSVAGTSYNEQFF. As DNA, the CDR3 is TGTGCCAGCAGTGTGGCGGGGACCTCCTACAATGAGCAGTTCTTC.

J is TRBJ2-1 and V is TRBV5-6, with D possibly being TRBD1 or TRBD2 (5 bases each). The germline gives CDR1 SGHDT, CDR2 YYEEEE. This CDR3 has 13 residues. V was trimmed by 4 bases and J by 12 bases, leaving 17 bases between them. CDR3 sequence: CASSHPPGPGQFF. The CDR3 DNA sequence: TGTGCCAGCAGCCACCCCCCGGGGCCAGGGCAGTTCTTC.

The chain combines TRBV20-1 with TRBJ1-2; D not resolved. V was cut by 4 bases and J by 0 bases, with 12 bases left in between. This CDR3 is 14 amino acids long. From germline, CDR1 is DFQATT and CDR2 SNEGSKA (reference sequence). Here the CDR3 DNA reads TGCAGTGCTACGCACCCGGTGTCTAACTATGGCTACACCTTC. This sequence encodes CSATHPVSNYGYTF.

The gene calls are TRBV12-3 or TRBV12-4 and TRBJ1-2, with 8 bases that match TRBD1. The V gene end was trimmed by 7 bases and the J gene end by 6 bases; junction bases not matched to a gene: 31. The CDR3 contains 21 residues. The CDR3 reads CASTPYPVTGATSGRGDGYTF. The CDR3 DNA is TGTGCCAGCACCCCTTACCCTGTGACAGGGGCAACTTCGGGCAGGGGGGATGGCTACACCTTC.

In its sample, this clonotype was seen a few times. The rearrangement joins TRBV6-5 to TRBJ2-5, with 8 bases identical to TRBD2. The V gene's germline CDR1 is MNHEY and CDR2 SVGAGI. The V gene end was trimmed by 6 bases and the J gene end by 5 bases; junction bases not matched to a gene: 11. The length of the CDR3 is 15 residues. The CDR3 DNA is TGTGCCAGCAGGACTCTCCTCGGGGGGGCCGAGACCCAGTACTTC. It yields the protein CASRTLLGGAETQYF.

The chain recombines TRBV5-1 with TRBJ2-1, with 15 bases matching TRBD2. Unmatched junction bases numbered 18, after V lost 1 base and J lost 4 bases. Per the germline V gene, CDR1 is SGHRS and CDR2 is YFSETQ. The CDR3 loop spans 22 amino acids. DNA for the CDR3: TGCGCCAGCAGCTTGTATTTGCCCGTGGGACTAGCGGGGGGTCAGTCATACAATGAGCAGTTCTTC. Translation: CASSLYLPVGLAGGQSYNEQFF.

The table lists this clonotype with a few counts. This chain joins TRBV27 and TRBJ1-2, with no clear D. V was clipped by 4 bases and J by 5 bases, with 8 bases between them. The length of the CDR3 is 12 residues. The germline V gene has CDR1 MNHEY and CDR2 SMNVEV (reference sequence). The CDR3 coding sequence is TGTGCCAGCAGTTCCGGGAATTATGGCTACACCTTC. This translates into CASSSGNYGYTF.

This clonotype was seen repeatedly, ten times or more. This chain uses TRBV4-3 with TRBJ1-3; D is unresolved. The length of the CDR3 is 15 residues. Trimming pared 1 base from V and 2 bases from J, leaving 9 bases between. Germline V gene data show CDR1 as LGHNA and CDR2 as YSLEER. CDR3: CASSQARTAGNTIYF. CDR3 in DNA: TGCGCCAGCAGCCAAGCGCGGACGGCTGGAAACACCATATATTTT.